These T cell receptor beta chains were read from a single sample in a study of shared clonotypes between healthy human individuals. Generated by immunoSEQ multiplex PCR, the TCRdb table keeps only in-frame clones and is missing some. The table records some 2 million clones, approximately 95% of them present only once. The sequenced sample was naive CD4+ T cells sorted from blood. Receptors originate from a man aged 18 to 30 in good health. Each CDR3 is given with its conserved first and last residue. D genes are given only for firm matches. Where a row states a size, it is once, few, many or the class of an expanded clone; other rows omit it.

d_gene | j_gene | v_gene | abundance | CDR3aa | CDR3nt
. | TRBJ1-4 | TRBV5-1 | . | CASSLVRGSEKLFF | TGCGCCAGCAGCTTGGTTAGGGGATCCGAAAAACTGTTTTTT
. | TRBJ1-1 | TRBV5-4 | . | CASSRDRTEAFF | TGTGCCAGCAGCCGCGACAGGACTGAAGCTTTCTTT
TRBD1 | TRBJ1-1 | TRBV19 | few | CASSSGQMNTEAFF | TGTGCCAGTAGCTCGGGACAGATGAACACTGAAGCTTTCTTT
. | TRBJ1-1 | TRBV28 | once | CASSFLEVQGGTEAFF | TGTGCCAGCAGTTTCTTGGAGGTTCAGGGCGGGACTGAAGCTTTCTTT
. | TRBJ2-1 | TRBV28 | . | CASSLSVGSPYNEQFF | TGTGCCAGCAGTTTATCTGTTGGCTCTCCTTACAATGAGCAGTTCTTC
. | TRBJ2-2 | TRBV29-1 | . | CSVGTSGVTGELFF | TGCAGCGTGGGGACCAGCGGAGTCACCGGGGAGCTGTTTTTT
. | TRBJ2-5 | TRBV19 | . | CASSRLGETQYF | TGTGCCAGTAGTCGCCTTGGGGAGACCCAGTACTTC
TRBD1 | TRBJ1-5 | TRBV19 | . | CASSLYGTVRYQPQHF | TGTGCCAGTAGTTTATACGGGACAGTGAGGTATCAGCCCCAGCATTTT
. | TRBJ1-1 | TRBV28 | . | CASSLLRGGTEAFF | TGTGCCAGCAGTTTATTGCGGGGGGGAACTGAAGCTTTCTTT
TRBD1 | TRBJ1-5 | TRBV7-8 | . | CASSWGQNSNQPQHF | TGTGCCAGCAGCTGGGGACAGAATAGCAATCAGCCCCAGCATTTT
. | TRBJ1-3 | TRBV9 | . | CASSVDPSSGNTIYF | TGTGCCAGCAGCGTAGACCCGAGCTCTGGAAACACCATATATTTT
TRBD2 | TRBJ2-7 | TRBV7-2 | . | CASSLAAGGSYEQYF | TGTGCCAGCAGCTTAGCGGCGGGAGGGTCCTACGAGCAGTACTTC
. | TRBJ2-7 | TRBV7-9 | once | CASSLQGGSDEQYF | TGTGCCAGCAGCTTACAGGGGGGGTCGGACGAGCAGTACTTC
. | TRBJ1-2 | TRBV6-1 | once | CASSEDSNYGYTF | TGTGCCAGCAGCGAAGACAGCAACTATGGCTACACCTTC
TRBD2 | TRBJ2-1 | TRBV9 | . | CASSVGLADYGEQFF | TGTGCCAGCAGCGTCGGACTAGCGGACTATGGAGAGCAGTTCTTC
. | TRBJ1-1 | TRBV5-1 | . | CASSLMHSDMNTEAFF | TGCGCCAGCAGCTTGATGCACAGCGATATGAACACTGAAGCTTTCTTT
. | TRBJ1-6 | TRBV5-1 | once | CASTGTFNSPLHF | TGCGCCAGCACCGGGACTTTTAATTCACCCCTCCACTTT
. | TRBJ1-6 | TRBV6-5 | . | CASRPGTNYNSPLHF | TGTGCCAGCAGACCCGGGACCAACTATAATTCACCCCTCCACTTT
. | TRBJ2-5 | TRBV5-1 | . | CASSLLGRYQETQYF | TGCGCCAGCAGCTTGCTGGGACGGTACCAAGAGACCCAGTACTTC
. | TRBJ2-4 | TRBV7-9 | . | CASKNEGPKNIQYF | TGTGCCAGCAAAAACGAAGGGCCTAAAAACATTCAGTACTTC
. | TRBJ2-3 | TRBV27 | . | CASSLTRAPDTQYF | TGTGCCAGCAGTTTAACTAGAGCCCCAGATACGCAGTATTTT
. | TRBJ2-1 | TRBV11-1 | . | CASSPAVNRRGGYNEQFF | TGTGCCAGCAGCCCTGCGGTGAACCGGAGGGGGGGCTACAATGAGCAGTTCTTC
. | TRBJ2-1 | TRBV5-1 | . | CASSQYAGTAYNEQFF | TGCGCCAGCAGCCAGTACGCCGGGACCGCCTACAATGAGCAGTTCTTC
. | TRBJ2-3 | TRBV5-1 | once | CASSSLRGSTDTQYF | TGCGCCAGCAGCTCCCTTCGGGGGTCGACAGATACGCAGTATTTT
. | TRBJ1-1 | TRBV23-1 | once | CASIQPAAGGMNTEAFF | TGCGCCAGCATTCAACCTGCGGCAGGCGGCATGAACACTGAAGCTTTCTTT
. | TRBJ1-5 | TRBV19 | . | CASSIGQTNQPQHF | TGTGCCAGTAGTATAGGACAGACCAATCAGCCCCAGCATTTT
. | TRBJ1-5 | TRBV27 | . | CARDELIQPQHF | TGTGCCAGGGACGAATTGATCCAGCCCCAGCATTTT
. | TRBJ2-1 | TRBV30 | . | CAWSPGAYNEQFF | TGTGCCTGGAGCCCGGGAGCCTACAATGAGCAGTTCTTC